This T cell receptor (beta chain) was retrieved from a study of blood T cell repertoires in COVID-19. About the research overall: Samples representing acute and convalescent COVID-19 were sourced from the United States, Italy and Spain. Nucleic acid was either cDNA or gDNA, and it came from T cells, B-cell-depleted T cells, or PBMCs.

In the original workflow: For nucleated cells, counts were estimated from reference gene primer amplification. Data came from immunoSEQ multiplex PCR; TCRdb stores just in-frame clones and leaves some out. V and J calls and clone size are those listed in that table; D and trimming were worked out from the DNA. Here the sample spans approximately 250,000 clones, 70% to 90% being singletons. V lost 6 bases to trimming and J lost 8 bases; unmatched junction nucleotides: 10. This CDR3 contains 14 residues. Germline V gene lookup returns CDR1 LNHNV and CDR2 YYDKDF (reference sequence). This TCR was recovered from a man aged 40-55 years with acute or convalescent COVID-19. The chain combines TRBV15 with TRBJ1-1, with 9 bases lining up with TRBD1. Sequencing was done on a sample of peripheral blood. The CDR3 protein is CATSSGDRVAEAFF. The CDR3 DNA is TGTGCCACCAGTTCGGGGGACAGGGTTGCGGAAGCTTTCTTT.